This TCR beta chain was sequenced during a study of pediatric ulcerative colitis (dated 2019 in TCRdb). About the full investigation: Pancolitis was present in several ulcerative colitis patients and left-sided colitis in two, and histology consistent with ulcerative colitis was found in all of these patients. From 8 to 10 newly diagnosed, treatment-naive pediatric ulcerative colitis patients and a few non-IBD control children, paired blood and rectal samples were collected. The Pediatric Ulcerative Colitis Activity Index classified a couple of patients as having mild disease, four as having moderate disease and three as having acute severe colitis. General findings and caveats noted by the study authors: Only a handful of individuals were included in the healthy control group, which was small. Blood-derived T cells may have been included in the rectal pinch biopsies, particularly in patients with overt colitis. For technical reasons, substantially fewer templates were yielded by the blood samples of two patients, and these blood samples were excluded from blood-rectal overlap analysis. Two rectal CDR3 clonotypes turned up in every ulcerative colitis patient but in none of the controls. Compared with controls, ulcerative colitis patients showed significantly higher autologous blood-rectal clonal overlap, a finding that suggests increased T cell trafficking to inflamed tissue. Because repertoires came from total lymphocyte DNA, patterns in rare subsets such as regulatory T cells may not be reflected. Features of the rectal repertoire distinguished controls, mild-moderate colitis patients and acute severe colitis patients, and in acute severe colitis, rectal diversity was reduced because of clonal expansions.

During colonoscopy, one to two pinch biopsies were obtained from the rectum for research. No immunosuppressive medication had been given to the ulcerative colitis patients before the diagnostic colonoscopy. Before DNA was isolated, the rectal biopsies underwent proteinase K digestion. The Wizard kit (Promega) was used to extract genomic DNA from the blood and intestinal samples. Concerning this clone itself: What antigen it recognizes has not been identified. No much larger clonotype is one base removed from it; base qualities were not supplied.

The germline V gene (reference sequence) gives CDR1 as MNHEY and CDR2 as SMNVEV. Counted from cysteine to phenylalanine, this CDR3 has 16 amino acids. Just the 48-base CDR3 DNA is kept, in frame starting at base 1. Unmatched junction bases come to 8, with V trimmed by 5 bases and J by 4 bases. Rearranged CDR3 beta regions were amplified from genomic DNA with multiplex V and J primers using the immunoSEQ TRB Survey service. To keep sequencing depth equal across samples, survey-level depth of up to 500,000 reads per sample was applied. The libraries were purified, combined into pools and sequenced with Illumina technology. The study's processing was this. Productive clonality, sample overlap, pairwise scatters, CDR3 beta length, V/D/J gene usage and productiveness were assessed with immunoSEQ online tools. Calculated diversity was defined as the number of unique rearrangements divided by total templates times 100, and Shannon and Simpson indices were additionally computed. For principal component analysis, Z-score normalized data were analyzed with the R prcomp function and the ggbiplot package. Blood-rectal clonal overlap within each subject was quantified with Morisita's index. The immuneACCESS repertoire file appears here via TCRdb, limited to in-frame rearrangements. These files lack a portion of the clones; in checked studies, under half of the deficit traces to unresolved V genes, and the cause of the others is not known. The D gene and trimming were derived from the DNA, and the V and J assignments and clone size from that table. The sample table records about 37,000 clones; 75% of these occur just once. The ten largest clones represent about 9.1% of the sample.

The sequenced material came from gut tissue. The TCR sequence derives from a boy aged 5-17 years with severe ulcerative colitis. The sequence links TRBV27 to TRBJ2-5; the central 12 bases match TRBD2. The DNA sequence is as follows: TGTGCCAGCAGTGCCCTACTAGCGGGGGGCCCAGAGACCCAGTACTTC. This yields the protein CASSALLAGGPETQYF.